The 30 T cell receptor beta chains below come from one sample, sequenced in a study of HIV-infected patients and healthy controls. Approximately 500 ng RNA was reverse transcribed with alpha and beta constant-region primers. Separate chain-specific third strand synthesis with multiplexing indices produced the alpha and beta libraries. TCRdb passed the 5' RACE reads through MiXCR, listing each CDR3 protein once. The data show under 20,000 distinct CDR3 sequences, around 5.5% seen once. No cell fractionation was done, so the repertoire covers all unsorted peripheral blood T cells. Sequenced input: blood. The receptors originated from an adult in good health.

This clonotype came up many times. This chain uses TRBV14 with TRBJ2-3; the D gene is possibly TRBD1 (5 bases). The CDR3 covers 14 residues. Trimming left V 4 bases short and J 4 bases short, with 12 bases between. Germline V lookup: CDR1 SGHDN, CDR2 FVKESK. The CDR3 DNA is TGTGCCAGCAGCCGTAGACAGAACTCAGATACGCAGTATTTT. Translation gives CASSRRQNSDTQYF.

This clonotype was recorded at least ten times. CDR3 loop: CASSQEERGGAHEQFF. The DNA of the CDR3 is TGTGCCAGCAGCCAAGAAGAACGCGGGGGGGCCCATGAGCAGTTCTTC. This rearrangement joins TRBV4-2 to TRBJ2-1; 9 nucleotides agree with TRBD2. The germline V gene encodes CDR1 LGHNA and CDR2 YNFKEQ. The length of the CDR3 is 16 residues. After removal of 0 bases from V and 8 bases from J, the junction contained 8 bases not matched to a gene.

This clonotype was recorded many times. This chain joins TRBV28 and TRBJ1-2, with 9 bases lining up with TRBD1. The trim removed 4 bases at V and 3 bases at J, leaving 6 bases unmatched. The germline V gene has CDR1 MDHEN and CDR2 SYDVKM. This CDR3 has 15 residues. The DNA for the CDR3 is TGTGCCAGCAGTTCAACGGGACAGGGCCACTATGGCTACACCTTC. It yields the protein CASSSTGQGHYGYTF.

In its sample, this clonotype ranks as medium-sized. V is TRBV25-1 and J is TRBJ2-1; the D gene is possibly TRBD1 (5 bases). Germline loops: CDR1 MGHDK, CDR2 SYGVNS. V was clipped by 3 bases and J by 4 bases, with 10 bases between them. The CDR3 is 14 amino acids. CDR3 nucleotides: TGTGCCAGCAGTGATCCACAGGTTTACAATGAGCAGTTCTTC. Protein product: CASSDPQVYNEQFF.

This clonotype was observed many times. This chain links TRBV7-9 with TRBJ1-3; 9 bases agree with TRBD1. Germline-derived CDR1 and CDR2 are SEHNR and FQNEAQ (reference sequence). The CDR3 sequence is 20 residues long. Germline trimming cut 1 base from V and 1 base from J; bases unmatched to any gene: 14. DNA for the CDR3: TGTGCCAGCAGCTTAGGTTTGGGACAGGGCGCTCAACATTCTGGAAACACCATATATTTT. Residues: CASSLGLGQGAQHSGNTIYF. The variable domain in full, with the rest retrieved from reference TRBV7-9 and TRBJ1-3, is DTGVSQNPRHKITKRGQNVTFRCDPISEHNRLYWYRQTLGQGPEFLTYFQNEAQLEKSRLLSDRFSAERPKGSFSTLEIQRTEQGDSAMYLCASSLGLGQGAQHSGNTIYFGEGSWLTVV.

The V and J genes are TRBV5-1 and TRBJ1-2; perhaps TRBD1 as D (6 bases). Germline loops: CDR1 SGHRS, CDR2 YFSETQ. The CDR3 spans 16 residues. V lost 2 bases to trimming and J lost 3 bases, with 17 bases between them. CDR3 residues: CASSLNRDSSHYGYTF. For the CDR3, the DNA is TGCGCCAGCAGCTTAAACAGGGATTCTTCTCACTATGGCTACACCTTC.

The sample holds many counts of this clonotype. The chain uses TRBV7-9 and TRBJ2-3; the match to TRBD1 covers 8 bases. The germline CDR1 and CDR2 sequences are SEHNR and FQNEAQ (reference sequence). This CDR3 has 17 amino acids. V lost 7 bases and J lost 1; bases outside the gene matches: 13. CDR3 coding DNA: TGTGCCAGCATCGAATCTGAGCCGGGACAGGGCACAGATACGCAGTATTTT. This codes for CASIESEPGQGTDTQYF.

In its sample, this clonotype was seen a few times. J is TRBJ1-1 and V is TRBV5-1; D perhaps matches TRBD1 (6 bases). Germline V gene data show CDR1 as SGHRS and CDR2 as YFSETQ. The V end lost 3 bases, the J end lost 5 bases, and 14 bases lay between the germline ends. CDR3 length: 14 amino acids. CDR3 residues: CASSSGAVGTEAFF. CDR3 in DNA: TGCGCCAGCAGCTCAGGGGCCGTGGGGACTGAAGCTTTCTTT.

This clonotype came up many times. The CDR3 spells CASTRLGRAGRYEQYF. The CDR3 DNA follows: TGTGCCAGCACTCGTTTGGGCAGGGCAGGACGTTACGAGCAGTACTTC. This chain connects TRBV28 to TRBJ2-7, with D possibly TRBD1 on 5 matching bases. The CDR3 is 16 residues long. V lost 7 bases to trimming and J lost 4 bases, with 23 bases between them. Germline CDR1 and CDR2: MDHEN and SYDVKM. The full variable domain, with the rest looked up from reference TRBV28 and TRBJ2-7, is DVKVTQSSRYLVKRTGEKVFLECVQDMDHENMFWYRQDPGLGLRLIYFSYDVKMKEKGDIPEGYSVSREKKERFSLILESASTNQTSMYLCASTRLGRAGRYEQYFGPGTRLTVT.

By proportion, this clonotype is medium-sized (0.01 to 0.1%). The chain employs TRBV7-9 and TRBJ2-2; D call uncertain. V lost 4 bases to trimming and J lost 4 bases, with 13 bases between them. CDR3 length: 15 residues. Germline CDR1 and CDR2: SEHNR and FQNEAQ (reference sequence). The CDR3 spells CASSYGQVGTGELFF. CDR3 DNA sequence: TGTGCCAGCAGCTACGGGCAGGTCGGCACCGGGGAGCTGTTTTTT.

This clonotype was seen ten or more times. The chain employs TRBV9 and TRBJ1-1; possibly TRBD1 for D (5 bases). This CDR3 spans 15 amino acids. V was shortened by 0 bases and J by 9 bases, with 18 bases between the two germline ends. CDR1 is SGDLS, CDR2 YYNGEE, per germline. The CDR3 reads CASSVGFMSAGKAFF. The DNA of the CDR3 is TGTGCCAGCAGCGTAGGGTTTATGTCGGCAGGGAAAGCTTTCTTT.

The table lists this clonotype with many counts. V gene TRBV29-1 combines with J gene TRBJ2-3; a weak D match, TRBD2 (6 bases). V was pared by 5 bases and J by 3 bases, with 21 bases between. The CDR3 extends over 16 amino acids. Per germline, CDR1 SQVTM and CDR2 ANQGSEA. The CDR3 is CSVFGRGVPNTDTQYF. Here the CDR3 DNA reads TGCAGCGTTTTCGGGCGGGGTGTCCCCAATACAGATACGCAGTATTTT.

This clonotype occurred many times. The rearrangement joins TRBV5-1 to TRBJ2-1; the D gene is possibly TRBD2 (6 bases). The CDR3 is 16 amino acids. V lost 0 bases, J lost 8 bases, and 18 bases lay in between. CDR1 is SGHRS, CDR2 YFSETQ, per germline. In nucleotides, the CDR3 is TGCGCCAGCAGCTTGGTACGGGGGACCCCTACGGATGAGCAGTTCTTC. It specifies CASSLVRGTPTDEQFF.

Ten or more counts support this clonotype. DNA of the CDR3: TGTGCCTGGAGTGGCGGGGGGGCATCAGATACGCAGTATTTT. It codes for CAWSGGGASDTQYF. The genes are TRBV30 and TRBJ2-3; 9 nucleotides agree with TRBD2. The V gene end was trimmed by 1 base and the J gene end by 4 bases; junction bases not matched to a gene: 3. The CDR3 is 14 amino acids. From germline, CDR1 is GTSNPN and CDR2 SVGIG (reference sequence).

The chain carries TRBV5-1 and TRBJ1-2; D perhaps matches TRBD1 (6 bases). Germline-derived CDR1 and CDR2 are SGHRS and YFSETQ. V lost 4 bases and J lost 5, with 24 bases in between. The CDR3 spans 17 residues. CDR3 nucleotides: TGCGCCAGCAGCCTACAATCCGGGACACCACTCAGTTATGGCTACACCTTC. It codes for CASSLQSGTPLSYGYTF.

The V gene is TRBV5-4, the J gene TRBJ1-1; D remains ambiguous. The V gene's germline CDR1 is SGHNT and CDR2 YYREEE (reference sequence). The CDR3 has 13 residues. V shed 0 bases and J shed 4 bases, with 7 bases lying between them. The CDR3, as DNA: TGTGCCAGCAGCTTGGCAGAGTTCACTGAAGCTTTCTTT. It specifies CASSLAEFTEAFF. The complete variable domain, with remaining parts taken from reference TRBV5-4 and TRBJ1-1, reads ETGVTQSPTHLIKTRGQQVTLRCSSQSGHNTVSWYQQALGQGPQFIFQYYREEENGRGNFPPRFSGLQFPNYSSELNVNALELDDSALYLCASSLAEFTEAFFGQGTRLTVV.

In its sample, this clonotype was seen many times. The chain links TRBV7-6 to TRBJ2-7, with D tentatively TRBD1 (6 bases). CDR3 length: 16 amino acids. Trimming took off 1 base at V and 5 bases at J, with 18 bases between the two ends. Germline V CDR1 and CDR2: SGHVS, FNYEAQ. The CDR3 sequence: CASSLVGAGALNEQYF. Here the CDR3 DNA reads TGTGCCAGCAGCTTAGTAGGAGCAGGGGCGTTAAACGAGCAGTACTTC. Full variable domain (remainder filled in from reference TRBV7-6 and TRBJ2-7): GAGVSQSPRYKVTKRGQDVALRCDPISGHVSLYWYRQALGQGPEFLTYFNYEAQQDKSGLPNDRFSAERPEGSISTLTIQRTEQRDSAMYRCASSLVGAGALNEQYFGPGTRLTVT.

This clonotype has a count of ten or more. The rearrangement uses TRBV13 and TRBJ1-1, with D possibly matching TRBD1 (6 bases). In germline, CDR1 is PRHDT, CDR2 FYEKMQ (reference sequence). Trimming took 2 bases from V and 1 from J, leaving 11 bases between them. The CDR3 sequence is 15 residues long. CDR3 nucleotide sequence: TGTGCCAGCAGCTTATCCTCCAGGGGGAACACTGAAGCTTTCTTT. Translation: CASSLSSRGNTEAFF.

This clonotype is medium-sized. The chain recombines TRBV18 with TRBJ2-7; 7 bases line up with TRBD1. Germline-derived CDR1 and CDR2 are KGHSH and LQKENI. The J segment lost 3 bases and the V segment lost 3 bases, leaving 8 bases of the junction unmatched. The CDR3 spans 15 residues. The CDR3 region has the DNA TGTGCCAGCTCACCGGTCCAACAGGGGAACTACGAGCAGTACTTC. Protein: CASSPVQQGNYEQYF.

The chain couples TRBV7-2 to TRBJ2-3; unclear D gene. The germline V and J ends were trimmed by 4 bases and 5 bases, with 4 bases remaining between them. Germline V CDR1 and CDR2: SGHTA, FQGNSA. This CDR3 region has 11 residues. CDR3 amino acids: CASSSLDTQYF. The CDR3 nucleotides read TGTGCCAGCAGCTCCCTAGATACGCAGTATTTT.

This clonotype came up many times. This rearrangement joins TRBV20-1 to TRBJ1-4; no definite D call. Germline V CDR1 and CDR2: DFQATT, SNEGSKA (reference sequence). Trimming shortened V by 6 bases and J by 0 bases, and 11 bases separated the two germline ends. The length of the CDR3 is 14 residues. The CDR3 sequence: CSAVVGPTNEKLFF. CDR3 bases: TGCAGTGCCGTGGTGGGCCCAACTAATGAAAAACTGTTTTTT.

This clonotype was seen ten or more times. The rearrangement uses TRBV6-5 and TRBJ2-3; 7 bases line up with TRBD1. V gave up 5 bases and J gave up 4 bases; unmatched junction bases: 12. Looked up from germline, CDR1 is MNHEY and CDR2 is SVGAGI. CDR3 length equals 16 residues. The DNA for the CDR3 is TGTGCCAGCAGTCTTATACAGGGGCGAGGGGCAGATACGCAGTATTTT. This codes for CASSLIQGRGADTQYF.

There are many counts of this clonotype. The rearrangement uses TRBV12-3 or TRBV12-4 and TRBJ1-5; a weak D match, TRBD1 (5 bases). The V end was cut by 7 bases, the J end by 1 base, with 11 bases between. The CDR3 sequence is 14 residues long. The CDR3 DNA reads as TGTGCCAGCACCAAAAAGGGGAGCAATCAGCCCCAGCATTTT. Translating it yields CASTKKGSNQPQHF.

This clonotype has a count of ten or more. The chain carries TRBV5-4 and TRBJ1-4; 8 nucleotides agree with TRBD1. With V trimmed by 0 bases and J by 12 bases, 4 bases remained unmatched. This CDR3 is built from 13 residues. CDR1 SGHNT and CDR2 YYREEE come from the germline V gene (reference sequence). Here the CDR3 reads CASSLGQGAELFF. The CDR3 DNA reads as TGTGCCAGCAGCTTGGGTCAGGGGGCCGAACTGTTTTTT.

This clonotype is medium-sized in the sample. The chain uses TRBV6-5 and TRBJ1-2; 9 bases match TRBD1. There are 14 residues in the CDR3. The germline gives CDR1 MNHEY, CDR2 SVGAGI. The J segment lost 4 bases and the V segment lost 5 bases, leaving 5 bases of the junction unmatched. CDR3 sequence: CASSRGQGSYGYTF. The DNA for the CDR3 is TGTGCCAGCAGTCGGGGACAGGGAAGCTATGGCTACACCTTC.

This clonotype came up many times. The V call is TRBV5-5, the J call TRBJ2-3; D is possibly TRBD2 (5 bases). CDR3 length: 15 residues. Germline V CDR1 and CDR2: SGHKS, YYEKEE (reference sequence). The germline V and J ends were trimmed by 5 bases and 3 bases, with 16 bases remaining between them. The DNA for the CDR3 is TGTGCCAGCAGTTCGACCGGGGTTTTGACAGATACGCAGTATTTT. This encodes CASSSTGVLTDTQYF.

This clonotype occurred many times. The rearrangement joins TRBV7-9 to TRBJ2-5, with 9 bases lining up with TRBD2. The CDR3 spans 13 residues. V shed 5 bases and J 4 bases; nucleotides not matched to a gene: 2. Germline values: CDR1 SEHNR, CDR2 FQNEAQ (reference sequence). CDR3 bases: TGTGCCAGCAGCATTAGCGGGGGAGAGACCCAGTACTTC. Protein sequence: CASSISGGETQYF.

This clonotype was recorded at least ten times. The CDR3: CASSSGQLSSDTQYF. In DNA form, the CDR3 reads TGTGCCAGCAGTTCGGGACAGTTAAGTTCAGATACGCAGTATTTT. V and J are TRBV12-3 or TRBV12-4 and TRBJ2-3; 7 nucleotides match TRBD1. V was pared by 4 bases and J by 4 bases, with 8 bases of the junction left unmatched. The CDR3 extends over 15 amino acids.

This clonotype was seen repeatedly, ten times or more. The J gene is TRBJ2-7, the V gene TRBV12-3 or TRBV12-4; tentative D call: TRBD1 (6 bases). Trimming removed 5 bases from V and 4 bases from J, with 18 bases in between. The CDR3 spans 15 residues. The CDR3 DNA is TGTGCCAGCAGTCCCTACAGGGACGTGAGGTACGAGCAGTACTTC. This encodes CASSPYRDVRYEQYF.

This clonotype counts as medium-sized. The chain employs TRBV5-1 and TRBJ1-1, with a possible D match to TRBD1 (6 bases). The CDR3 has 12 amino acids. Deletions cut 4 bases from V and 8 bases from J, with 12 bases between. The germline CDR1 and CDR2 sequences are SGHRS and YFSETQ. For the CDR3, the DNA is TGCGCCAGCAGCGCGACAGGATTGGAAGCTTTCTTT. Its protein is CASSATGLEAFF.